The 15 T cell receptor beta chains presented below share a single source sample, sequenced in a study of control samples from healthy donors and cancer patients. The data were produced by immunoSEQ multiplex PCR, yet TCRdb's version contains in-frame clones alone and is incomplete. The sample contains about 190,000 clones, approximately 91% of which appear only once. Input material: blood. These receptor sequences come from a man under 40 in good health.

This clone came up once. The chain is built from TRBV2 and TRBJ1-5; 9 bases agree with TRBD1. Germline V gene data show CDR1 as SNHLY and CDR2 as FYNNEI. Trimming cost V 6 bases and J 7 bases; bases outside gene matches: 10. The CDR3 totals 15 residues. The DNA for the CDR3 is TGTGCCAGCAGCGCACAGGGGGCGGGCGGGCAGCCCCAGCATTTT. It encodes CASSAQGAGGQPQHF.

This clone was detected only once. The rearrangement uses TRBV6-1 and TRBJ2-3; no definite D call. Trimming removed 2 bases at V and 3 bases at J, with 9 bases between. Germline CDR1 reads MNHNS; CDR2 reads SASEGT. The CDR3 is 14 amino acids. The DNA of the CDR3 is TGTGCCAGCAGTGAATACCCATGGACAGATACGCAGTATTTT. Encoded protein: CASSEYPWTDTQYF.

The chain recombines TRBV7-6 with TRBJ2-1, with unresolved D. Germline V CDR1 and CDR2: SGHVS, FNYEAQ. The CDR3 totals 11 residues. Between the trimmed V and J ends, which lost 2 bases and 8 bases, there was a span of 4 bases. The CDR3 reads CASSLLDEQFF. The CDR3 coding sequence is TGTGCCAGCAGCTTATTGGATGAGCAGTTCTTC.

The V and J genes are TRBV14 and TRBJ2-7; 12 bases line up with TRBD1. V was clipped by 3 bases and J by 1 base; unmatched bases: 4. CDR3 size: 16 residues. The germline gives CDR1 SGHDN, CDR2 FVKESK. This CDR3 reads CASSHRDRGRSYEQYF. Here the CDR3 DNA reads TGTGCCAGCAGCCACAGGGACAGGGGGCGATCCTACGAGCAGTACTTC.

The chain links TRBV7-9 to TRBJ1-1; D is unresolved. V was trimmed by 6 bases and J by 4 bases, leaving 12 bases between them. Germline values: CDR1 SEHNR, CDR2 FQNEAQ (reference sequence). The CDR3 extends over 13 amino acids. CDR3 in DNA: TGTGCCAGCAGGCCAGCGGTTGGCACTGAAGCTTTCTTT. Its translation: CASRPAVGTEAFF.

CDR3 sequence: CASSGYGTGRHTEAFF. As DNA, the CDR3 is TGCGCCAGCAGCGGGTATGGGACAGGGAGACACACTGAAGCTTTCTTT. The rearrangement joins TRBV5-1 to TRBJ1-1, with TRBD1 matching over 9 bases. Germline CDR1 is SGHRS and CDR2 is YFSETQ. There are 16 residues in the CDR3. The ends lost 4 bases at V and 3 bases at J; junction bases unmatched: 10.

The CDR3 loop is CATSERGARDEQFF. The CDR3 DNA reads TGTGCCACCAGTGAGCGGGGGGCCCGCGATGAGCAGTTCTTC. V usage is TRBV24-1 and J usage is TRBJ2-1; TRBD2 aligns across 8 bases. The V and J ends lost 4 bases and 8 bases, in that order; junction bases with no gene match: 6. The germline CDR1 and CDR2 sequences are KGHDR and SFDVKD. CDR3 length: 14 amino acids.

The rearrangement uses TRBV10-3 and TRBJ1-2; 7 nucleotides match TRBD1. Germline V gives CDR1 ENHRY, CDR2 SYGVKD. The CDR3 is made up of 13 amino acids. Trimming cost V 8 bases and J 1 base; bases outside gene matches: 4. DNA for the CDR3: TGTGCCATCGGGGACAGCCTTAACTATGGCTACACCTTC. Its protein is CAIGDSLNYGYTF.

This chain links TRBV5-1 with TRBJ1-1, with D tentatively TRBD1 (6 bases). The CDR3 runs 15 residues. Germline V gene sequence: CDR1 SGHRS, CDR2 YFSETQ. Trimming took off 5 bases at V and 1 base at J, with 15 bases between the two ends. DNA for the CDR3: TGCGCCAGCAGTTTGATACAGGGAACGAACACTGAAGCTTTCTTT. This translates into CASSLIQGTNTEAFF.

This clone was picked up one time. The chain combines TRBV9 with TRBJ2-2; D unclear. This CDR3 contains 12 residues. V gave up 4 bases and J gave up 3 bases, with 4 bases separating them. CDR1 is SGDLS, CDR2 YYNGEE, per germline. The CDR3, as DNA: TGTGCCAGCAGCAGTTACACCGGGGAGCTGTTTTTT. The encoded protein is CASSSYTGELFF.

The chain couples TRBV27 to TRBJ1-2; the D is unclear. Trimming stripped 6 bases from V and 7 bases from J, with 30 bases between. The CDR3 spans 18 residues. Germline V gives CDR1 MNHEY, CDR2 SMNVEV (reference sequence). In DNA form, the CDR3 reads TGTGCCAGCAGCCCCGTGGTTAAGGCGCCGGGCCTAACTAGTGGCTACACCTTC. Its protein is CASSPVVKAPGLTSGYTF.

V usage is TRBV6-6 and J usage is TRBJ2-2; 8 positions agree with TRBD1. The germline CDR1 and CDR2 sequences are MNHNY and SVGAGI (reference sequence). The CDR3 has 16 amino acids. V gave up 5 bases and J gave up 3 bases; unmatched junction bases: 8. The CDR3 DNA reads TGTGCCAGCAGTCCGACGACAGGGGACGACACCGGGGAGCTGTTTTTT. It translates to CASSPTTGDDTGELFF.

The V call is TRBV4-1, the J call TRBJ1-2; a possible D gene is TRBD1 (5 bases). The CDR3 runs to 17 residues. CDR1 and CDR2 from the germline V gene are MGHRA and YSYEKL. The ends were cut back, 4 bases at V and 4 bases at J, with 22 bases in the middle. The CDR3: CASSPGTVGPLSYGYTF. CDR3 coding DNA: TGCGCCAGCAGCCCAGGGACTGTTGGACCCCTAAGCTATGGCTACACCTTC.

This clone was seen only once. This chain links TRBV21-1 with TRBJ2-3; the D call TRBD2 from the table was never checked on the DNA. TRBV21-1 is labeled a pseudogene. The CDR3 loop spans 14 amino acids. The CDR3 is CASTPDGDTDTQYF. The CDR3 nucleotides are TGTGCCAGCACACCGGACGGGGACACAGATACGCAGTATTTT.

This chain connects TRBV5-4 to TRBJ2-3, with 8 nucleotides matching TRBD2. This CDR3 comprises 15 residues. Trimming cost V 1 base and J 0 bases; bases outside gene matches: 1. The V gene's germline CDR1 is SGHNT and CDR2 YYREEE (reference sequence). The CDR3 region is CASSLRGGSTDTQYF. The DNA for the CDR3 is TGTGCCAGCAGCTTGCGGGGGGGAAGCACAGATACGCAGTATTTT.